The T cell receptor (beta chain) under discussion was sequenced for a study of blood T cell repertoires in COVID-19. Study in general: The United States, Italy and Spain were the sources of the acute and convalescent COVID-19 samples.

CDR3 size: 13 residues. Germline V gene sequence: CDR1 MDHEN, CDR2 SYDVKM. Measured with immunoSEQ multiplex PCR; TCRdb has only the in-frame clones, and not every one. Among 90,000 to 120,000 clones listed, about 89% were seen once. The sequenced sample consisted of peripheral blood. This TCR was recovered from a man between 50 and 59 years old with acute or convalescent COVID-19. The V gene is TRBV28, the J gene TRBJ2-7; weak D call: TRBD1 (5 bases). CDR3 region: CGAGRANPYEQYF. CDR3 nucleotides: TGTGGAGCAGGCAGGGCGAACCCCTACGAGCAGTACTTC.